The rows below give T cell receptor beta chains drawn from one sample of a study of cytomegalovirus exposure and HLA in healthy donors. Sequencing was performed with immunoSEQ multiplex PCR; in TCRdb, only in-frame clones are kept and a portion is missing. The sample includes 90,000 to 110,000 clones, about four fifths of them seen just once. The specimen sequenced was PBMCs. Every receptor here comes from a man under 40 in good health and CMV-seronegative. The CDR3 runs from the conserved cysteine through the conserved F or W. A D gene is named only where the DNA matches it firmly. Expanded clones get a size class; other rows say once, few or many, or leave the size out.

D: TRBD2
J: TRBJ2-1
size: NA
V: TRBV2
CDR3: CASSDPRTSGIIAQFF
DNA: TGTGCCAGCAGTGACCCTCGGACTAGCGGGATAATTGCGCAGTTCTTC

D: TRBD1
J: TRBJ1-2
size: NA
V: TRBV4-1
CDR3: CASSQPTGALYYGYTF
DNA: TGCGCCAGCAGCCAGCCGACAGGGGCCTTGTACTATGGCTACACCTTC

D: TRBD1
J: TRBJ2-7
size: NA
V: TRBV19
CDR3: CASRPVDRGSSEQYF
DNA: TGTGCCAGTAGACCCGTGGACAGGGGCTCCAGCGAGCAGTACTTC

D: NA
J: TRBJ2-7
size: NA
V: TRBV4-3
CDR3: CASSQVTGAYEQYF
DNA: TGCGCCAGCAGCCAAGTGACGGGGGCCTACGAGCAGTACTTC

D: TRBD1
J: TRBJ1-1
size: NA
V: TRBV4-3
CDR3: CASSQGGGDTEAFF
DNA: TGCGCCAGCAGCCAAGGAGGGGGCGACACTGAAGCTTTCTTT

D: NA
J: TRBJ2-1
size: NA
V: TRBV7-2
CDR3: CASSLGLSNEQFF
DNA: TGTGCCAGCAGCTTAGGGCTTTCCAATGAGCAGTTCTTC

D: NA
J: TRBJ2-1
size: NA
V: TRBV2
CDR3: CASSGNLRTEQFF
DNA: TGTGCCAGCAGTGGAAACCTTCGGACAGAGCAGTTCTTC

D: TRBD1
J: TRBJ1-2
size: NA
V: TRBV5-6
CDR3: CASSLAGTEGGYTF
DNA: TGTGCCAGCAGCTTGGCCGGGACAGAGGGTGGCTACACCTTC

D: TRBD2
J: TRBJ2-1
size: NA
V: TRBV5-1
CDR3: CASSTLAGGGNEQFF
DNA: TGCGCCAGCAGTACTTTAGCGGGAGGGGGAAACGAGCAGTTCTTC

D: NA
J: TRBJ1-5
size: NA
V: TRBV7-8
CDR3: CASSLGRGRVNSNQPQHF
DNA: TGTGCCAGCAGCTTAGGAAGGGGCAGGGTCAATAGCAATCAGCCCCAGCATTTT

D: TRBD1
J: TRBJ2-7
size: NA
V: TRBV9
CDR3: CASSRGQANYEQYF
DNA: TGTGCCAGCAGCAGAGGACAGGCGAACTACGAGCAGTACTTC

D: TRBD2
J: TRBJ2-2
size: NA
V: TRBV2
CDR3: CASSERDAGVRTGELFF
DNA: TGTGCCAGCAGTGAGCGGGACGCGGGAGTACGAACCGGGGAGCTGTTTTTT

D: NA
J: TRBJ1-2
size: once
V: TRBV7-2
CDR3: CASSLVSNYGYTF
DNA: TGTGCCAGCAGCTTAGTTAGCAACTATGGCTACACCTTC

D: NA
J: TRBJ1-1
size: few
V: TRBV27
CDR3: CASSFRGGVVEAFF
DNA: TGTGCCAGCAGTTTCCGAGGGGGGGTAGTTGAAGCTTTCTTT

D: NA
J: TRBJ1-1
size: once
V: TRBV6-6
CDR3: CASSHTRQDTEAFF
DNA: TGTGCCAGCAGTCACACCCGACAGGACACTGAAGCTTTCTTT

D: NA
J: TRBJ1-1
size: NA
V: TRBV5-1
CDR3: CASKQANTEAFF
DNA: TGCGCCAGCAAACAGGCGAACACTGAAGCTTTCTTT

D: NA
J: TRBJ1-5
size: NA
V: TRBV5-5
CDR3: CASSQGSLSNQPQHF
DNA: TGTGCCAGCAGCCAGGGATCGCTTAGCAATCAGCCCCAGCATTTT

D: TRBD1
J: TRBJ2-7
size: once
V: TRBV9
CDR3: CASSVAHRGEQYF
DNA: TGTGCCAGCAGCGTAGCTCACAGGGGCGAGCAGTACTTC

D: TRBD2
J: TRBJ2-3
size: NA
V: TRBV6-5
CDR3: CASSWGLAGGADTQYF
DNA: TGTGCCAGCAGTTGGGGACTAGCGGGAGGAGCAGATACGCAGTATTTT

D: NA
J: TRBJ2-5
size: NA
V: TRBV7-9
CDR3: CASSLVAEPGETQYF
DNA: TGTGCCAGCAGCTTAGTGGCAGAACCAGGGGAGACCCAGTACTTC

D: NA
J: TRBJ2-7
size: NA
V: TRBV6-5
CDR3: CASSPGQFSYEQYF
DNA: TGTGCCAGCAGTCCCGGACAGTTCTCCTACGAGCAGTACTTC

D: NA
J: TRBJ1-3
size: NA
V: TRBV5-1
CDR3: CASSLGQAAGNTIYF
DNA: TGCGCCAGCAGCTTGGGACAGGCAGCTGGAAACACCATATATTTT

D: NA
J: TRBJ1-4
size: NA
V: TRBV6-5
CDR3: CASSTYRNGREKLFF
DNA: TGTGCCAGCAGTACATACAGGAATGGGCGTGAAAAACTGTTTTTT

D: TRBD1
J: TRBJ2-4
size: NA
V: TRBV5-8
CDR3: CASRAGTALLAKNIQYF
DNA: TGTGCCAGCAGAGCCGGGACAGCCTTGTTGGCCAAAAACATTCAGTACTTC

D: TRBD2
J: TRBJ2-5
size: NA
V: TRBV7-9
CDR3: CASSWSQRGSLNQETQYF
DNA: TGTGCCAGCAGCTGGAGCCAGCGGGGATCCTTGAACCAAGAGACCCAGTACTTC

D: TRBD2
J: TRBJ2-1
size: once
V: TRBV29-1
CDR3: CSAPAGAGEQFF
DNA: TGCAGCGCCCCAGCGGGAGCGGGTGAGCAGTTCTTC

D: NA
J: TRBJ1-1
size: once
V: TRBV6-5
CDR3: CASSYRGGDGEAFF
DNA: TGTGCCAGCAGTTATAGGGGCGGGGATGGAGAAGCTTTCTTT

D: NA
J: TRBJ2-1
size: NA
V: TRBV29-1
CDR3: CSARTVYNEQFF
DNA: TGCAGCGCCCGGACTGTGTACAATGAGCAGTTCTTC

D: NA
J: TRBJ1-3
size: NA
V: TRBV5-7
CDR3: CASRLSSDRENTIYF
DNA: TGTGCCAGCAGGCTGTCCTCAGACAGAGAAAACACCATATATTTT

D: NA
J: TRBJ2-1
size: NA
V: TRBV6-5
CDR3: CASCISRYNEQFF
DNA: TGTGCCAGCTGTATTAGTCGGTACAATGAGCAGTTCTTC

D: NA
J: TRBJ2-7
size: NA
V: TRBV20-1
CDR3: CSAVRYEQYF
DNA: TGCAGTGCCGTCCGCTACGAGCAGTACTTC

D: TRBD1
J: TRBJ2-3
size: NA
V: TRBV5-4
CDR3: CASSAGQGIDTQYF
DNA: TGTGCCAGCAGCGCCGGACAGGGGATAGATACGCAGTATTTT

D: NA
J: TRBJ2-5
size: NA
V: TRBV27
CDR3: CASSPDNGAETQYF
DNA: TGTGCCAGCAGCCCGGACAATGGCGCGGAGACCCAGTACTTC

D: NA
J: TRBJ1-2
size: NA
V: TRBV7-2
CDR3: CASSRGLYDGYTF
DNA: TGTGCCAGCAGCAGGGGTCTGTATGATGGCTACACCTTC

D: TRBD2
J: TRBJ2-1
size: few
V: TRBV27
CDR3: CASSLWPSGNEQFF
DNA: TGTGCCAGCAGTTTATGGCCTAGCGGGAATGAGCAGTTCTTC

D: NA
J: TRBJ1-3
size: NA
V: TRBV9
CDR3: CASSVAFQGLGNTIYF
DNA: TGTGCCAGCAGCGTAGCTTTTCAGGGGCTTGGAAACACCATATATTTT

D: TRBD1
J: TRBJ2-7
size: NA
V: TRBV5-1
CDR3: CASRATDRGVYEQYF
DNA: TGCGCCAGCAGGGCCACGGACAGGGGTGTTTACGAGCAGTACTTC

D: NA
J: TRBJ1-2
size: NA
V: TRBV6-5
CDR3: CASSVQLEYGYTF
DNA: TGTGCCAGCAGTGTACAGTTAGAGTATGGCTACACCTTC

D: TRBD1
J: TRBJ1-1
size: NA
V: TRBV29-1
CDR3: CSVGQGSTEAFF
DNA: TGCAGCGTTGGACAGGGAAGCACTGAAGCTTTCTTT

D: NA
J: TRBJ1-1
size: NA
V: TRBV6-5
CDR3: CASSSETLNTEAFF
DNA: TGTGCCAGCAGTTCGGAGACTCTGAACACTGAAGCTTTCTTT

D: NA
J: TRBJ1-6
size: NA
V: TRBV7-2
CDR3: CASSLASRPSYNSPLHF
DNA: TGTGCCAGCAGCTTAGCGTCCAGGCCCTCCTATAATTCACCCCTCCACTTT

D: NA
J: TRBJ1-2
size: NA
V: TRBV29-1
CDR3: CSVEMGSNYGYTF
DNA: TGCAGCGTTGAGATGGGGAGCAACTATGGCTACACCTTC

D: TRBD1
J: TRBJ1-5
size: once
V: TRBV28
CDR3: CASRTPLGTGIDQPQHF
DNA: TGTGCCAGCAGGACGCCCCTCGGGACAGGGATCGATCAGCCCCAGCATTTT

D: TRBD2
J: TRBJ2-7
size: NA
V: TRBV19
CDR3: CASSIGLAGYYEQYF
DNA: TGTGCCAGTAGTATCGGTCTAGCGGGATACTACGAGCAGTACTTC

D: NA
J: TRBJ2-5
size: NA
V: TRBV11-2
CDR3: CASSQPPSGSYQETQYF
DNA: TGTGCCAGCAGCCAGCCCCCAAGCGGCTCGTACCAAGAGACCCAGTACTTC

D: TRBD1
J: TRBJ1-4
size: NA
V: TRBV5-1
CDR3: CASSFNPVDRAGEKLFF
DNA: TGCGCCAGCAGCTTCAACCCTGTCGACAGGGCAGGGGAAAAACTGTTTTTT

D: NA
J: TRBJ2-5
size: few
V: TRBV28
CDR3: CASRQTEETQYF
DNA: TGTGCCAGCAGGCAGACAGAAGAGACCCAGTACTTC

D: NA
J: TRBJ1-4
size: few
V: TRBV9
CDR3: CASSVGNRDGEKLFF
DNA: TGTGCCAGCAGCGTAGGAAACAGGGATGGTGAAAAACTGTTTTTT

D: TRBD2
J: TRBJ2-3
size: NA
V: TRBV6-6
CDR3: CASIESGGTDTQYF
DNA: TGTGCCAGCATCGAAAGCGGGGGCACAGATACGCAGTATTTT

D: NA
J: TRBJ2-2
size: NA
V: TRBV28
CDR3: CASSSQGGVTGELFF
DNA: TGTGCCAGCAGTTCTCAGGGGGGCGTCACCGGGGAGCTGTTTTTT

D: TRBD1
J: TRBJ1-3
size: NA
V: TRBV11-2
CDR3: CASSPRDREAGNTIYF
DNA: TGTGCCAGCAGCCCGCGGGACAGGGAAGCTGGAAACACCATATATTTT

D: TRBD2
J: TRBJ2-1
size: NA
V: TRBV2
CDR3: CASSEGSGDYEQFF
DNA: TGTGCCAGCAGTGAGGGTAGCGGGGATTATGAGCAGTTCTTC

D: NA
J: TRBJ2-7
size: once
V: TRBV18
CDR3: CASSTDSYEQYF
DNA: TGTGCCAGCTCGACTGACTCCTACGAGCAGTACTTC

D: NA
J: TRBJ2-5
size: NA
V: TRBV2
CDR3: CASGQRASETQYF
DNA: TGTGCCAGCGGGCAGCGGGCATCAGAGACCCAGTACTTC